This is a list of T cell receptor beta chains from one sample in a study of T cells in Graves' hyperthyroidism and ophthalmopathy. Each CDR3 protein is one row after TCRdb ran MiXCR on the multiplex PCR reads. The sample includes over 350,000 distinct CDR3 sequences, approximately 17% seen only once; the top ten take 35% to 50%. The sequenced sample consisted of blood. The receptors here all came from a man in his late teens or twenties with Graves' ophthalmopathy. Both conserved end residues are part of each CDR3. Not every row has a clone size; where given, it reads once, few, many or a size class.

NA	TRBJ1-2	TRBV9	CASSVDSDGTGYGYTF
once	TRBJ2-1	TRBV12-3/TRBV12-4	CASSLEGLAGGEAFF
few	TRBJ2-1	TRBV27	CASSLTDPYNEQFF
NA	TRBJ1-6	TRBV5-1	CASREGQLVYNSPLHF
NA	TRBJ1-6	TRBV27	CASRTVGPSPLHF
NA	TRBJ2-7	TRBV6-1	CASTGRSKDEQYF
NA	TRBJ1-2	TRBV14	CASSQWDRGNYGYTF
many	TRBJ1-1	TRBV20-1	CSARDPTGWVTEAFF
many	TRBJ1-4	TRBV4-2	CASSRQGDTNEKLFF
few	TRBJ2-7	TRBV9	CASSVGGSLSYEQYF
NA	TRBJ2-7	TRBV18	CASSPEQAMGEQYF
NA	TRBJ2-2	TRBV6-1	CASSVNRDILNTGELFF
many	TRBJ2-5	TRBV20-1	CSARDPTEQETQYF
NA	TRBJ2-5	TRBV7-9	CASSPASGYQETQYF
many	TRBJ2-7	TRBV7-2	CASSLVGVGDYEQYF
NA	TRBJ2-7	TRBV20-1	CSASPLRRDGEQYF
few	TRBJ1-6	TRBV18	CASSPGTAPVTLHF
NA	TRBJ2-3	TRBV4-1	CASSQEPTGTFADTQYF
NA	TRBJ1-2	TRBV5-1	CASSLDRGAFYGYTF
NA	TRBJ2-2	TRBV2	CASSYAPYDPAEDSSNTGELFF
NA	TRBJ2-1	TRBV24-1	CATRDPTYNEQFF
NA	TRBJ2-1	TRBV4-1	CASSQMTAPEQFF
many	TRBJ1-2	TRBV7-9	CASSDGQSYTGGYTF
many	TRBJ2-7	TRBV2	CASSEAGTHFGEQYF
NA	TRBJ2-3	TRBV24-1	CATRYSDTQYF
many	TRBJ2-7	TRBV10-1	CASSEGLGGSYEQYF
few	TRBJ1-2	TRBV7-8	CASSLVVRGEVGSGYTF
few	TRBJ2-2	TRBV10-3	CAISATGQGAGELFF
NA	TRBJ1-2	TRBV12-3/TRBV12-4	CASSLADRVVGYTF
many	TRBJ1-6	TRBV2	CASKLQGSSYNSPLHF
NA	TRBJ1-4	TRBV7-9	CASSFNRGSNEKLFF
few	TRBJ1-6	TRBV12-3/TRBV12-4	CASIRDSSYNSPLHF
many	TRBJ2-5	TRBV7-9	CASSFRVQETQYF
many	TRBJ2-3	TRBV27	CASTPYGRGDTDTQYF
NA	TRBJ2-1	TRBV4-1	CASSQAGTGGYNEQFF
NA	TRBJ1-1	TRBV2	CASNKFRGQAFF
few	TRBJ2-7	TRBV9	CASSPLGTSHEQYF
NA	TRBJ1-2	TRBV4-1	CASSQDPGKSGYTF
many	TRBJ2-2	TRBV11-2	CASSNWRGPGELFF
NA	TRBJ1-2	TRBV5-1	CASKRTGTHGYTF
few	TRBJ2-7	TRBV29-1	CSVVDPYEQYF
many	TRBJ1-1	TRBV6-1	CASSLSGTTTEAFF
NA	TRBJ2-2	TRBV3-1	CASSQRGQAGELFF
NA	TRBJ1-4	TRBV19	CASSIRRDAPNEKLFF
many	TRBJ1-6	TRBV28	CASSLPLTGESPLHF
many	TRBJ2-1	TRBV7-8	CASSARRVGGGLYNEQFF
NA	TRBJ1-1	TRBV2	CASSAHRDREGTEAFF